The present TCR beta chain was sequenced within a study of blood T cell repertoires in COVID-19. Across the study: T cells, B-cell-depleted T cells, or PBMCs supplied cDNA or gDNA.

Repertoires were generated with immunoSEQ multiplex PCR, while TCRdb's copy carries only in-frame clones and drops some. The sample has 330,000 or so clones, 80% to 90% seen once. Donors in Cohort 3 who had recovered were those with two negative PCRs, healthcare professional clearance, or resolution of their symptoms. Looked up from germline, CDR1 is SGDLS and CDR2 is YYNGEE. The ends were cut back, 2 bases at V and 5 bases at J, with 7 bases in the middle. This CDR3 region has 12 residues. As for this clone: Other DNA sequences of this sample code for an identical CDR3.

The sequenced sample consisted of PBMCs or T cells enriched from blood (not recorded which). This receptor was identified in a young man who had recovered from COVID-19. V and J are TRBV9 and TRBJ2-5, with a weak D call TRBD2 (6 bases). The CDR3 sequence is CASSVGGETQYF. In DNA form, the CDR3 reads TGTGCCAGCAGCGTTGGAGGGGAGACCCAGTACTTC.